Given below is one TCR beta chain in context. As yet, its antigen is unknown. The data were taken from a study of T cell responses to AZD1222 COVID-19 vaccine. The study, taken as a whole, reports: Clonal diversity was possibly underestimated, and the donors were mostly white British, with more females. Spike-wide coverage was observed for vaccine-associated CD4 TCRs, with dominant responses at 160-218 and 743-854. The breadth and depth of Spike-specific TCRs increased once two AZD1222 doses had been given.

This CDR3 is 11 amino acids long. V shed 7 bases and J shed 0 bases, with 7 bases lying between them. Germline V lookup: CDR1 GTSNPN, CDR2 SVGIG (reference sequence). TCRdb keeps only in-frame clones here, not all; method: immunoSEQ multiplex PCR. Among 150,000 to 200,000 clones, approximately 92% were seen once, and the ten largest hold 10%. The gene calls are TRBV30 and TRBJ2-7; D unresolved. The clonotype was recovered from an adult in good health. Sequenced material: peripheral blood, taken on day 0 of AZD1222 vaccination. The CDR3 sequence: CAYRVSYEQYF. The CDR3 DNA follows: TGTGCCTACAGAGTCTCCTACGAGCAGTACTTC.